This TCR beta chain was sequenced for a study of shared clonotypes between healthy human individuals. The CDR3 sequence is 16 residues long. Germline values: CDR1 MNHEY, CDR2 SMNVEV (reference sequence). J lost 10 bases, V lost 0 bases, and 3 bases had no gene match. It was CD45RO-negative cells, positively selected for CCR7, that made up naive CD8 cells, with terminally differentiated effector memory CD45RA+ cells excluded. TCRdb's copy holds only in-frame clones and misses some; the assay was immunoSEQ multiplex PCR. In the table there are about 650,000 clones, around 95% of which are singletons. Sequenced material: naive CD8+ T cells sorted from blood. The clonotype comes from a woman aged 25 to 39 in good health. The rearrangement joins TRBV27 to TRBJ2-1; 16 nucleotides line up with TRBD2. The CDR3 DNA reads TGTGCCAGCAGTTTATCGGGGACTAGCGGGAGGGAAGAGCAGTTCTTC. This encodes CASSLSGTSGREEQFF.